The present T cell receptor beta chain was sequenced within a study of cytomegalovirus exposure and HLA in healthy donors. TCRdb keeps only in-frame clones here, not all; method: immunoSEQ multiplex PCR. The table records 120,000 to 150,000 clones, just over 90% of them present only once. Study-wide results and limits: Published work reported that the classifier diagnosed cytomegalovirus status with high specificity and sensitivity.

Germline assignment: CDR1 GTSNPN and CDR2 SVGIG (reference sequence). This CDR3 contains 13 residues. Trimming shortened V by 2 bases and J by 2 bases, and 9 bases separated the two germline ends. As regards this clone: Its antigen is not identified.

The chain carries TRBV30 and TRBJ2-5; unclear D gene. The sample taken for sequencing was PBMCs. This receptor was identified in a man younger than 35 in good health and CMV-seronegative. This chain's CDR3 is CAWSRSDQETQYF. The CDR3 DNA follows: TGTGCCTGGAGTCGCAGTGATCAAGAGACCCAGTACTTC. The complete variable domain, with remaining parts taken from reference TRBV30 and TRBJ2-5, reads SQTIHQWPATLVQPVGSPLSLECTVEGTSNPNLYWYRQAAGRGLQLLFYSVGIGQISSEVPQNLSASRPQDRQFILSSKKLLLSDSGFYLCAWSRSDQETQYFGPGTRLLVL.